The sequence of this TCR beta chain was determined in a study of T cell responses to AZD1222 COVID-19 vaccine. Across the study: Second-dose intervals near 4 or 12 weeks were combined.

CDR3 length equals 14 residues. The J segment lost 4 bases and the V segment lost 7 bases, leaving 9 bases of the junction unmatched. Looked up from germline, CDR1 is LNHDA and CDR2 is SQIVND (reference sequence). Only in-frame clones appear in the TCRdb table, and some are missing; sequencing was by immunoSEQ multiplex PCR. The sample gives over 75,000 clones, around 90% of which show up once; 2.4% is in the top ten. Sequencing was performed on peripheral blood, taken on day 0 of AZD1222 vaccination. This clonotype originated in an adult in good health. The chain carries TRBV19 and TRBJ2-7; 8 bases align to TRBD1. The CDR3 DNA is TGTGCCAGTACCCCTCCCGACAGGGGTTACGAGCAGTACTTC. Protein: CASTPPDRGYEQYF.